This TCR beta chain was recorded in a study of T cells after yellow fever vaccination (dated by TCRdb to about 2019). The study in broad terms: The SMART-Seq v4 Ultra Low Input RNA kit was used to prepare libraries from fractions with low cell numbers. Blood was drawn at multiple timepoints before and after primary and secondary immunization, with bulk PBMC replicates and cell subsets isolated. To track T-cell clones before and after primary and booster YFV17D yellow fever vaccination, bulk TCR alpha and beta repertoires were sequenced longitudinally. Two healthy male donors made up the cohort, one aged 18 to 30 years and the other aged 30 to 40 years. Results the study describes overall, beyond this receptor: A small share of clonotypes was detected in both CD4 and CD8 compartments, with the overlap likely arising from convergent recombination. The secondary T-cell response was found to be weaker but faster than the primary response, with a peak reached on day 5 rather than on day 15. FACS-sorted repertoires could contain abundant contaminating clonotypes from the bulk population, so computational filtering was required. After the booster, most clones that had expanded after primary vaccination were detected again (nearly 98% of CD4 and under 90% of CD8), suggesting broad maintenance of memory. Because only two donors were included in the study, the extent to which the findings can be generalized is limited.

This clonotype appeared a few times. Its antigen remains undetermined. The sample holds no much larger clone one base away, and base qualities are not on file. The treatment or condition label, read with the paper, signifies: live attenuated yellow fever vaccine strain. At each blood-draw timepoint, two biological replicates of bulk PBMCs were collected. A standard Ficoll-Paque protocol was used to isolate PBMCs from peripheral blood. TriZol was used to extract RNA from bulk PBMCs, CD4 and CD8 fractions, and dextramer-positive and dextramer-negative fractions. From the germline V gene, CDR1 is MGHRA and CDR2 is YSYEKL. There are 15 amino acids in the CDR3, from cysteine to phenylalanine inclusive. The CDR3 DNA has 45 bases and is translated from base 1. V loses 0 bases of germline sequence and J loses 1 base, and the interval between the two ends is 7 bases. TCR cDNA was made using 5'RACE template switching, a step that added a universal primer site and unique molecular identifiers. cDNA synthesis was primed from both the TCR alpha and TCR beta constant segments. Libraries were amplified in two PCR steps, with sample barcodes and sequencing adapters added in the second step. Libraries were sequenced on Illumina HiSeq 2500 (2x100 bp) or NovaSeq (2x150 bp). Regarding the original processing steps: Demultiplexing of reads and collapsing into UMI consensus sequences were performed with MIGEC, and V(D)J alignment was carried out with MiXCR. Clonotypes responding to the vaccine were identified with edgeR on replicate PBMC samples, with the criteria of FDR below 0.01 and a log2 fold change above 5 up to day 15. CD4 or CD8 identity was assigned to each bulk clonotype according to whether the clonotype was present at higher abundance in the sequenced CD4 repertoire or the sequenced CD8 repertoire. The raw public reads went through TCRdb reprocessing: fastp at Q25, MiXCR clone calling, in-frame beta chains kept. Duplicate CDR3 protein sequences are folded into a single record with the most common DNA and genes. Here the V and J calls rest on TCRdb's processing, not on the authors' analysis. This sample comprises approximately 300,000 distinct CDR3 sequences, 8.5% to 9% of them detected only once. More than 15% of the sample is in the top ten clones.

The sequence came from a man younger than 35 who received the YFV17D yellow fever vaccine. Source: PBMCs, taken on the day of the first yellow fever vaccination. The rearranged segments are TRBV4-1 and TRBJ2-4; a tentative D match to TRBD2 spans 6 bases. The CDR3 in this case is CASSQESGAKNIQYF. The bases are TGCGCCAGCAGCCAAGAAAGCGGGGCCAAAAACATTCAGTACTTC.